This entry features one T cell receptor beta chain sequence. Its antigen is unidentified. The sample is drawn from a study of monozygotic twins with inflammatory bowel disease. Notes on the study in general: The analysis did not separate different T cell subtypes.

The germline V gene encodes CDR1 SNHLY and CDR2 FYNNEI. This CDR3 region has 16 residues. After re-calling the 5' RACE reads, TCRdb lists one entry per CDR3 protein, DNA absent. Recorded here are a few hundred thousand distinct CDR3 sequences; the top ten clones represent 2.5% to 3%. The genes are TRBV2 and TRBJ2-7; the TRBD1 assignment by TCRdb is unverifiable without DNA. The origin of this receptor is a human donor with ulcerative colitis or Crohn's disease, or a healthy co-twin of an affected twin (not recorded which). The specimen was blood. CDR3 protein: CASIRARGTEIYEQYF.